Listed below are T cell receptor beta chains from one sample, sequenced in a study of cytomegalovirus exposure and HLA in healthy donors. Clones were read by immunoSEQ multiplex PCR, and TCRdb kept only the in-frame ones, dropping some. The data show about 240,000 clones, around 76% seen once. Material for sequencing was PBMCs. These TCRs come from a woman in her thirties or forties in good health and CMV-seropositive. The CDR3 runs from the conserved cysteine through the conserved F or W. The D gene is left open where the match is weak. A clone size is listed for some rows: how often the clone was seen (once, few, many), or a class if it is expanded.

v_gene,j_gene,d_gene,abundance,CDR3aa,CDR3nt
TRBV9,TRBJ1-1,.,.,CASSAVTGNTEAFF,TGTGCCAGCAGCGCCGTGACAGGGAACACTGAAGCTTTCTTT
TRBV9,TRBJ2-5,TRBD2,.,CASSPGGSVQYF,TGTGCCAGCAGCCCGGGAGGTTCGGTCCAGTACTTC
TRBV6-6,TRBJ2-2,.,.,CASSSLRASATGELFF,TGTGCCAGCAGTTCCCTGAGGGCCAGCGCCACCGGGGAGCTGTTTTTT
TRBV7-6,TRBJ2-1,TRBD2,.,CASSSIGTSLYNEQFF,TGTGCCAGCAGCTCTATCGGGACTAGCCTCTACAATGAGCAGTTCTTC
TRBV11-2,TRBJ2-2,TRBD2,.,CASSLLRAGATGELFF,TGTGCCAGCAGCCTGCTAAGGGCGGGAGCCACCGGGGAGCTGTTTTTT
TRBV5-1,TRBJ1-2,TRBD1,.,CASSWADRDGGYTF,TGCGCCAGCAGCTGGGCAGACAGGGATGGAGGCTACACCTTC
TRBV25-1,TRBJ1-2,.,.,CASSKMTAPYGYTF,TGTGCCAGCAGTAAAATGACAGCGCCCTATGGCTACACCTTC
TRBV6-6,TRBJ1-1,TRBD1,.,CASTLQGGGTEAFF,TGTGCCAGCACTTTACAGGGGGGGGGCACTGAAGCTTTCTTT
TRBV4-3,TRBJ2-7,TRBD1,.,CASSQTEPGQGVTEQYF,TGCGCCAGCAGCCAGACGGAACCGGGACAGGGGGTCACCGAGCAGTACTTC
TRBV25-1,TRBJ2-5,TRBD2,.,CASAGGGGRETQYF,TGTGCCAGCGCTGGCGGGGGCGGGAGGGAGACCCAGTACTTC
TRBV7-9,TRBJ2-7,.,.,CASSFDSYEQYF,TGTGCCAGCAGCTTCGACAGCTACGAGCAGTACTTC
TRBV5-1,TRBJ1-5,TRBD1,.,CASSAGQGSNQPQHF,TGCGCCAGCAGCGCCGGACAGGGGAGCAATCAGCCCCAGCATTTT
TRBV7-2,TRBJ2-7,.,.,CASSSSGLTYEQYF,TGTGCCAGCAGCTCCTCAGGTCTTACCTACGAGCAGTACTTC
TRBV19,TRBJ2-7,.,.,CASSIGVSSYEQYF,TGTGCCAGTAGTATTGGAGTAAGCTCCTACGAGCAGTACTTC
TRBV7-9,TRBJ2-3,.,.,CASSRVAQMRTDTQYF,TGTGCCAGCAGCCGGGTGGCTCAAATGCGCACAGATACGCAGTATTTT
TRBV7-2,TRBJ1-1,.,.,CASSSQIEAFF,TGTGCCAGCAGCTCCCAGATTGAAGCTTTCTTT
TRBV5-4,TRBJ2-2,TRBD1,.,CASSLGGQGRTGELFF,TGTGCCAGCAGCTTGGGCGGACAGGGGCGCACCGGGGAGCTGTTTTTT
TRBV4-1,TRBJ1-2,.,.,CASSQGASRGYTF,TGCGCCAGCAGCCAAGGAGCCTCCCGGGGCTACACCTTC
TRBV5-1,TRBJ2-5,TRBD1,few,CARGTGEGETQYF,TGCGCCAGAGGGACAGGGGAAGGGGAGACCCAGTACTTC
TRBV7-9,TRBJ2-7,.,once,CASSFSDYSYEQYF,TGTGCCAGCAGCTTCTCCGACTACTCCTACGAGCAGTACTTC
TRBV6-6,TRBJ2-7,TRBD2,.,CASSSQSGGDYEQYF,TGTGCCAGCAGTTCCCAGAGCGGGGGGGACTACGAGCAGTACTTC
TRBV7-3,TRBJ2-3,TRBD2,.,CASSLSSGSTDTQYF,TGTGCCAGCAGCTTAAGTAGCGGGAGCACAGATACGCAGTATTTT
TRBV7-2,TRBJ2-3,TRBD2,.,CASSLQGGAGGTDTQYF,TGTGCCAGCAGCTTACAGGGCGGGGCGGGGGGCACAGATACGCAGTATTTT
TRBV5-1,TRBJ1-5,.,.,CASSLGEGSGNQPQHF,TGCGCCAGCAGCCTGGGGGAAGGGAGCGGCAATCAGCCCCAGCATTTT
TRBV19,TRBJ2-7,.,.,CASSIGRVEGEQYF,TGTGCCAGTAGTATAGGGCGGGTGGAGGGCGAGCAGTACTTC
TRBV7-3,TRBJ2-6,TRBD2,.,CASSPTGLAGANSGANVLTF,TGTGCCAGCAGCCCAACGGGACTAGCGGGGGCCAACTCTGGGGCCAACGTCCTGACTTTC